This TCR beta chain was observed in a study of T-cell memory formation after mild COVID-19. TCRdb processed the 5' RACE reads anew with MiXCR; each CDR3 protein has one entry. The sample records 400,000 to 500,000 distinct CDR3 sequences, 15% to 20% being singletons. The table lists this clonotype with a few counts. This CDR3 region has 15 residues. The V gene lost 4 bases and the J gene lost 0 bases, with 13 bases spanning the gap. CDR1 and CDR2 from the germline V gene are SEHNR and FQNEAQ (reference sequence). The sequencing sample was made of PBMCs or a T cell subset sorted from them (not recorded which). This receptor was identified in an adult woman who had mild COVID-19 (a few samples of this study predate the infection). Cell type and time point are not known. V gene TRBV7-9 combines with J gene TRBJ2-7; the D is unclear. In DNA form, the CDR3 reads TGTGCCAGCAGCTCCATTGGACGGAACTCCTACGAGCAGTACTTC. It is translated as CASSSIGRNSYEQYF.